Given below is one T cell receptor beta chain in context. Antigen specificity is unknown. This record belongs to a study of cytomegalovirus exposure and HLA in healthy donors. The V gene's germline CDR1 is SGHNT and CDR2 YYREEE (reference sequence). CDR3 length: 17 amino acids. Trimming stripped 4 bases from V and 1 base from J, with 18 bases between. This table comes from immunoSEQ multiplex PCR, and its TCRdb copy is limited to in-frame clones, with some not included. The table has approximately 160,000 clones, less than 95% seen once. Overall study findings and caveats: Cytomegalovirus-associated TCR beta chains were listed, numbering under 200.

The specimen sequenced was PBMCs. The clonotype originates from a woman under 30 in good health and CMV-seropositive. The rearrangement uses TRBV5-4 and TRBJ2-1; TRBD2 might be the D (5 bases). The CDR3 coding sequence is TGTGCCAGCAGCCACGGCACTAGGACCTTTTCCTACAATGAGCAGTTCTTC. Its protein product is CASSHGTRTFSYNEQFF.